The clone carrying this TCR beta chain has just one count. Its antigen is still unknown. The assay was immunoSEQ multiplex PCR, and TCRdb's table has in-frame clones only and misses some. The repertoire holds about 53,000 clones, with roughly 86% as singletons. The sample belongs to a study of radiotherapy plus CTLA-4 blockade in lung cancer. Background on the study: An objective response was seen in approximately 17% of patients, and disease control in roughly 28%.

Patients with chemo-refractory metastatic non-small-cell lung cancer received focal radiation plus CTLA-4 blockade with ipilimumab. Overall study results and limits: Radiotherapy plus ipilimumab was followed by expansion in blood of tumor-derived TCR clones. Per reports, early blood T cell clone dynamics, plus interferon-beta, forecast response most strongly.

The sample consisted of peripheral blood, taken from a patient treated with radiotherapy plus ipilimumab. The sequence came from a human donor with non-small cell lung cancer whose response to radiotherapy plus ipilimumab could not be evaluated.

The CDR3 nucleotides are TGTGCCAGCAGCTTGGGAGGGGCGGGGGGCGACACTGAAGCTTTCTTT. This sequence encodes CASSLGGAGGDTEAFF. The rearrangement links TRBV5-4 to TRBJ1-1, with a weak D call TRBD1 (6 bases). The CDR3 is 16 amino acids. Trimming left V 0 bases short and J 3 bases short, with 15 bases between. The V gene's germline CDR1 is SGHNT and CDR2 YYREEE (reference sequence). Full variable domain (outside the CDR3, taken from reference TRBV5-4 and TRBJ1-1): ETGVTQSPTHLIKTRGQQVTLRCSSQSGHNTVSWYQQALGQGPQFIFQYYREEENGRGNFPPRFSGLQFPNYSSELNVNALELDDSALYLCASSLGGAGGDTEAFFGQGTRLTVV.